The present T cell receptor (beta chain) was sequenced within a study of T cell repertoires in cytomegalovirus infection. TCRdb independently ran MiXCR on the reads; one entry per CDR3 protein. The table has around 800,000 distinct CDR3 sequences, about 33% seen once. The CDR3 has 17 amino acids. Germline V gene data show CDR1 as LGHNA and CDR2 as YNFKEQ. V was clipped by 1 base and J by 4 bases, with 14 bases between them. In regard to this clonotype: What it recognizes is unknown.

This chain uses TRBV4-2 with TRBJ1-6, with D uncertain. The sequences come from cultured CD8+ T cells from PBMCs, collected from culture after CMV antigen stimulation. This sequence originates from a human donor in good health (CMV status not recorded). Some clones in this sample may be carry-over from other donors' samples. The CDR3 sequence: CASSQGRFTPYNSPLHF. CDR3 sequence (DNA): TGTGCCAGCAGCCAAGGTCGGTTTACACCTTATAATTCACCCCTCCACTTT.